The present T cell receptor beta chain was sequenced within a study of blood T cell repertoires in COVID-19. The data were produced by immunoSEQ multiplex PCR, yet TCRdb's version contains in-frame clones alone and is incomplete. The sample lists approximately 280,000 clones, approximately 82% seen once, with over 4% in the top ten. The germline gives CDR1 SGHRS, CDR2 YFSETQ. V gave up 3 bases and J gave up 1 base, with 3 bases separating them. There are 12 residues in the CDR3. This clone was observed a handful of times. Other nucleotide sequences in the sample specify the same CDR3. The TCR sequence derives from a man aged 35 to 55 who had been exposed to COVID-19. V and J are TRBV5-1 and TRBJ2-3; D is unclear. Material for sequencing was PBMCs or T cells enriched from blood (not recorded which). Written as DNA, the CDR3 is TGCGCCAGCAGCTCCGGCACAGATACGCAGTATTTT. This translates into CASSSGTDTQYF.